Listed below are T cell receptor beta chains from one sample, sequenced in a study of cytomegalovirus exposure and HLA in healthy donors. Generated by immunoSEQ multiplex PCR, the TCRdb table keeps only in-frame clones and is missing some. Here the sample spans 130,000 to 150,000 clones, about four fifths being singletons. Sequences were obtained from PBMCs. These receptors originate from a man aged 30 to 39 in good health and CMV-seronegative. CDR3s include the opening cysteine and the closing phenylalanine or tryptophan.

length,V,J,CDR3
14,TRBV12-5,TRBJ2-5,CASGLAQDQETQYF
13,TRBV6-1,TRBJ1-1,CASRSRDLTEAFF
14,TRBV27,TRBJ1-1,CASSQQGMNTEAFF
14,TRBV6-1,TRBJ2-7,CASIRTGWMNEQYF
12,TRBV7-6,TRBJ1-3,CASSSAGNTIYF
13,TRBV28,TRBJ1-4,CASSTPANEKLFF
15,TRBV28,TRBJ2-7,CASSSGQGSSYEQYF
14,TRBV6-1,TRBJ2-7,CASSYRTGEYEQYF
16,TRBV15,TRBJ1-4,CATSRDPTAGNEKLFF
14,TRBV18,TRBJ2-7,CASSPLGQRYEQYF
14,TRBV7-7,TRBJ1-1,CASSLEQGDTEAFF
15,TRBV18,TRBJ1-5,CASSLGTGPSQPQHF
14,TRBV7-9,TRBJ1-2,CASSPEGVGYGYTF
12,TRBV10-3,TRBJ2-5,CAISVAQETQYF
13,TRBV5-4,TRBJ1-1,CASRLNRNTEAFF
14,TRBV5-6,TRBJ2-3,CASSTGGGTDTQYF
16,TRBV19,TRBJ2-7,CASSPHRGQSSYEQYF
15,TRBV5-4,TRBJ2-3,CASSLAGGRTDTQYF
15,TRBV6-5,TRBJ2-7,CASSYLGEGPYEQYF
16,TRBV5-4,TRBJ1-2,CASSSGGGQGNYGYTF
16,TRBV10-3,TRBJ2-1,CAISGGEAGGINEQFF
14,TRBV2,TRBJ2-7,CASSGQGGSYEQYF